A selection of T cell receptor beta chains follows, all from one sample in a study of blood T cell repertoires in COVID-19. Assay: immunoSEQ multiplex PCR; the TCRdb copy retains only in-frame clones and omits some. This table holds around 500,000 clones, 70% to 90% found once. Sequencing was performed on PBMCs or T cells enriched from blood (not recorded which). These receptors all come from a woman in her thirties or forties who had recovered from COVID-19. Each CDR3 is given with its conserved first and last residue. The D gene is left open where the match is weak. Size values are once, few and many counts, or a class for expanded clones, and some rows have none.

abundance: -
d_gene: -
v_gene: TRBV5-1
j_gene: TRBJ1-5
CDR3nt: TGCGCCAGCAGCTTAGGACAAAATCAGCCCCAGCATTTT
CDR3aa: CASSLGQNQPQHF

abundance: once
d_gene: TRBD2
v_gene: TRBV19
j_gene: TRBJ2-1
CDR3nt: TGTGCCAGTAGTATAGTGGGGGGGGATGAGCAGTTCTTC
CDR3aa: CASSIVGGDEQFF

abundance: once
d_gene: -
v_gene: TRBV12-3/TRBV12-4
j_gene: TRBJ2-7
CDR3nt: TGTGCCAGCACCTCTATAAACTCCGAGCAGTACTTC
CDR3aa: CASTSINSEQYF

abundance: -
d_gene: -
v_gene: TRBV14
j_gene: TRBJ2-7
CDR3nt: TGTGCCAGCAGCCAGAGGGTAAGCTCCTACGAGCAGTACTTC
CDR3aa: CASSQRVSSYEQYF

abundance: -
d_gene: TRBD1
v_gene: TRBV4-1
j_gene: TRBJ1-1
CDR3nt: TGCGCCAGCAGCCTTCAGGGGGCTGAGACTGAAGCTTTCTTT
CDR3aa: CASSLQGAETEAFF

abundance: -
d_gene: -
v_gene: TRBV6-5
j_gene: TRBJ1-1
CDR3nt: TGTGCCAGCAGTAGGATCCAGGGGTACACTGAAGCTTTCTTT
CDR3aa: CASSRIQGYTEAFF

abundance: -
d_gene: -
v_gene: TRBV19
j_gene: TRBJ2-4
CDR3nt: TGTGCCAGTAGTAGATGGGGCCGGGTAGCCAAAAACATTCAGTACTTC
CDR3aa: CASSRWGRVAKNIQYF

abundance: -
d_gene: -
v_gene: TRBV3-1/TRBV3-2
j_gene: TRBJ1-6
CDR3nt: TGTGCCAGCAGCCAAGGGGGGGGGTTCGTAAATTCACCCCTCCACTTT
CDR3aa: CASSQGGGFVNSPLHF

abundance: -
d_gene: -
v_gene: TRBV3-1/TRBV3-2
j_gene: TRBJ2-3
CDR3nt: TGTGCCAGCAGCCAAGAACGTCGGGGTTCTAGCACAGATACGCAGTATTTT
CDR3aa: CASSQERRGSSTDTQYF

abundance: once
d_gene: TRBD1
v_gene: TRBV12-3/TRBV12-4
j_gene: TRBJ1-2
CDR3nt: TGTGCCAGCAGTCCCACGACAGGGAGAGGCTACACCTTC
CDR3aa: CASSPTTGRGYTF

abundance: many
d_gene: TRBD2
v_gene: TRBV4-1
j_gene: TRBJ2-1
CDR3nt: TGCGCCAGCAGCACACGCAAACTAGCGGATTTCCACAATGAGCAGTTCTTC
CDR3aa: CASSTRKLADFHNEQFF

abundance: few
d_gene: -
v_gene: TRBV15
j_gene: TRBJ2-5
CDR3nt: TGTGCCACCAGCAGATATTCCAGGGGTCAAGAGACCCAGTACTTC
CDR3aa: CATSRYSRGQETQYF

abundance: -
d_gene: TRBD2
v_gene: TRBV5-1
j_gene: TRBJ2-5
CDR3nt: TGCGCCAGCAGCTTGGATCTAGCGGGAGCGGGAGAGACCCAGTACTTC
CDR3aa: CASSLDLAGAGETQYF

abundance: -
d_gene: -
v_gene: TRBV27
j_gene: TRBJ2-2
CDR3nt: TGTGCCAGCAGTTTATTGGAGCGGACCGGGGAGCTGTTTTTT
CDR3aa: CASSLLERTGELFF

abundance: -
d_gene: -
v_gene: TRBV4-3
j_gene: TRBJ1-3
CDR3nt: TGCGCCAGCAGCCAAGATCGGTTTGGGAGGGGTCTGGGAAACACCATATATTTT
CDR3aa: CASSQDRFGRGLGNTIYF

abundance: -
d_gene: -
v_gene: TRBV4-2
j_gene: TRBJ2-1
CDR3nt: TGTGCCAGCAGCCAAGATATTGGGCTCTCCTACAATGAGCAGTTCTTC
CDR3aa: CASSQDIGLSYNEQFF

abundance: -
d_gene: TRBD1
v_gene: TRBV6-5
j_gene: TRBJ2-1
CDR3nt: TGTGCCAGCAGTTGGACAGGGCTGGAGCAGTTCTTC
CDR3aa: CASSWTGLEQFF

abundance: -
d_gene: -
v_gene: TRBV24-1
j_gene: TRBJ1-5
CDR3nt: TGTGCCACCAGTCTGGCCGGGAATCAGCCCCAGCATTTT
CDR3aa: CATSLAGNQPQHF

abundance: -
d_gene: -
v_gene: TRBV29-1
j_gene: TRBJ1-1
CDR3nt: TGCAGCGTTGAAAATGAGGGATGGAACACTGAAGCTTTCTTT
CDR3aa: CSVENEGWNTEAFF

abundance: -
d_gene: TRBD2
v_gene: TRBV7-6
j_gene: TRBJ2-3
CDR3nt: TGTGCCAGCAGCTTAGGTCGAGCGGGAGGAGGCACAGATACGCAGTATTTT
CDR3aa: CASSLGRAGGGTDTQYF

abundance: -
d_gene: -
v_gene: TRBV7-2
j_gene: TRBJ1-2
CDR3nt: TGTGCCAGCAACCGCCGGGGTGTATATGGCTACACCTTC
CDR3aa: CASNRRGVYGYTF

abundance: -
d_gene: TRBD2
v_gene: TRBV24-1
j_gene: TRBJ2-5
CDR3nt: TGTGCCACCAGTGATGAGCGGGAGGGAGAGACCCAGTACTTC
CDR3aa: CATSDEREGETQYF

abundance: -
d_gene: TRBD1
v_gene: TRBV2
j_gene: TRBJ1-5
CDR3nt: TGTGCCAGCAGACGACAGGGAGAACAGGGACAGCCCCAGCATTTT
CDR3aa: CASRRQGEQGQPQHF

abundance: many
d_gene: TRBD2
v_gene: TRBV29-1
j_gene: TRBJ2-3
CDR3nt: TGCAGCCTCGTCCCCCTAGCGGGAGTGTCAGATACGCAGTATTTT
CDR3aa: CSLVPLAGVSDTQYF

abundance: -
d_gene: -
v_gene: TRBV5-1
j_gene: TRBJ2-5
CDR3nt: TGCGCCAGCAGCTTGTGGGGCGCCGAGCGCCAAGAGACCCAGTACTTC
CDR3aa: CASSLWGAERQETQYF

abundance: -
d_gene: -
v_gene: TRBV2
j_gene: TRBJ1-5
CDR3nt: TGTGCCAGCACACAGGATAGCAATCAGCCCCAGCATTTT
CDR3aa: CASTQDSNQPQHF

abundance: -
d_gene: -
v_gene: TRBV20-1
j_gene: TRBJ1-5
CDR3nt: TGCAGTGCTAGTGCTGGGAGGGGGTGGAATCAGCCCCAGCATTTT
CDR3aa: CSASAGRGWNQPQHF

abundance: -
d_gene: -
v_gene: TRBV7-2
j_gene: TRBJ1-5
CDR3nt: TGTGCCAGCAGCTTAGTGGTGGGCGTCAATCAGCCCCAGCATTTT
CDR3aa: CASSLVVGVNQPQHF

abundance: -
d_gene: -
v_gene: TRBV3-1/TRBV3-2
j_gene: TRBJ1-1
CDR3nt: TGTGCCAGCAGCCAAACCCGACAGGAAAAAGCTTTCTTT
CDR3aa: CASSQTRQEKAFF

abundance: -
d_gene: TRBD1
v_gene: TRBV7-9
j_gene: TRBJ1-3
CDR3nt: TGTGCCAGCAGCCTCGACAGGGGAGGAAACACCATATATTTT
CDR3aa: CASSLDRGGNTIYF

abundance: -
d_gene: -
v_gene: TRBV6-5
j_gene: TRBJ1-4
CDR3nt: TGTGCCAGCAGTTACGGAGACGGCGGGGGAAAACTGTTTTTT
CDR3aa: CASSYGDGGGKLFF

abundance: few
d_gene: TRBD1
v_gene: TRBV25-1
j_gene: TRBJ1-2
CDR3nt: TGTGCCAGCAGTGAATACCAGGGGGCTGGCTATGGCTACACCTTC
CDR3aa: CASSEYQGAGYGYTF

abundance: -
d_gene: TRBD1
v_gene: TRBV12-5
j_gene: TRBJ1-5
CDR3nt: TGTGCTAGTGGGCTAACGACAGGGGGCAATCAGCCCCAGCATTTT
CDR3aa: CASGLTTGGNQPQHF

abundance: few
d_gene: TRBD2
v_gene: TRBV11-3
j_gene: TRBJ2-7
CDR3nt: TGTGCCAGCAGCTCGACTAGCGGCTATGGCGAGCAGTACTTC
CDR3aa: CASSSTSGYGEQYF

abundance: -
d_gene: TRBD1
v_gene: TRBV11-2
j_gene: TRBJ1-1
CDR3nt: TGTGCCAGCAGCTCAAGCGGGACAGGTGAAGCTTTCTTT
CDR3aa: CASSSSGTGEAFF

abundance: -
d_gene: -
v_gene: TRBV30
j_gene: TRBJ1-1
CDR3nt: TGTGCCTGGAGTTATATTAGGCCCCTCGGGGGGGCGCGTGAAGCTTTCTTT
CDR3aa: CAWSYIRPLGGAREAFF

abundance: -
d_gene: -
v_gene: TRBV19
j_gene: TRBJ1-1
CDR3nt: TGTGCCAGTAGTGCACAGGGAAGATACAACACTGAAGCTTTCTTT
CDR3aa: CASSAQGRYNTEAFF

abundance: -
d_gene: -
v_gene: TRBV2
j_gene: TRBJ1-1
CDR3nt: TGTGCCAGCAGTGGGGTACAGGTGGGCACTGAAGCTTTCTTT
CDR3aa: CASSGVQVGTEAFF

abundance: once
d_gene: TRBD1
v_gene: TRBV27
j_gene: TRBJ1-5
CDR3nt: TGTGCCAGCAGTTCCAGGACAGGAAATCAGCCCCAGCATTTT
CDR3aa: CASSSRTGNQPQHF

abundance: once
d_gene: TRBD2
v_gene: TRBV2
j_gene: TRBJ2-1
CDR3nt: TGTGCCAGCAGTGAAGCGGGACTAGGTGCATACAATGAGCAGTTCTTC
CDR3aa: CASSEAGLGAYNEQFF

abundance: -
d_gene: TRBD2
v_gene: TRBV11-3
j_gene: TRBJ2-1
CDR3nt: TGTGCCAGCAGCTCCAGCGGGGGACTAGCGGAGGGCAGCGATGAGCAGTTCTTC
CDR3aa: CASSSSGGLAEGSDEQFF

abundance: -
d_gene: -
v_gene: TRBV4-2
j_gene: TRBJ1-1
CDR3nt: TGTGCCAGCAGCCAAGATAGGCAGGGGAGAGCTTTCTTT
CDR3aa: CASSQDRQGRAFF

abundance: -
d_gene: TRBD2
v_gene: TRBV14
j_gene: TRBJ2-3
CDR3nt: TGTGCCAGCAGCCAGGTAGCGGGAGATGAGGCAGATACGCAGTATTTT
CDR3aa: CASSQVAGDEADTQYF

abundance: -
d_gene: TRBD1
v_gene: TRBV10-3
j_gene: TRBJ1-1
CDR3nt: TGTGCCATCGGGGACGGGGTACAGGGGTTCACTGAAGCTTTCTTT
CDR3aa: CAIGDGVQGFTEAFF

abundance: -
d_gene: TRBD2
v_gene: TRBV10-3
j_gene: TRBJ2-2
CDR3nt: TGTGCCATCACCCACCTAGCGGGAGTTAACACCGGGGAGCTGTTTTTT
CDR3aa: CAITHLAGVNTGELFF

abundance: -
d_gene: TRBD2
v_gene: TRBV20-1
j_gene: TRBJ2-3
CDR3nt: TGCAGTGCTAGTGTAGCGGGCTCCACAGATACGCAGTATTTT
CDR3aa: CSASVAGSTDTQYF

abundance: -
d_gene: TRBD2
v_gene: TRBV5-4
j_gene: TRBJ2-3
CDR3nt: TGTGCCAGCAGCTTGGCGGCTAGCGGGTCTAGCACAGATACGCAGTATTTT
CDR3aa: CASSLAASGSSTDTQYF

abundance: -
d_gene: TRBD2
v_gene: TRBV4-3
j_gene: TRBJ2-7
CDR3nt: TGCGCCAGCAGCCAACACGGGCTTTCTAGCGGGGATCCCTACGAGCAGTACTTC
CDR3aa: CASSQHGLSSGDPYEQYF

abundance: few
d_gene: TRBD1
v_gene: TRBV19
j_gene: TRBJ1-5
CDR3nt: TGTGCCAGTAGTTTGGACAGGGCCCAGCCCCAGCATTTT
CDR3aa: CASSLDRAQPQHF

abundance: -
d_gene: TRBD1
v_gene: TRBV3-1/TRBV3-2
j_gene: TRBJ2-4
CDR3nt: TGTGCCAGCAGCCAAGTTGTAGGGGGCGAAAGCATTCAGTACTTC
CDR3aa: CASSQVVGGESIQYF

abundance: -
d_gene: -
v_gene: TRBV30
j_gene: TRBJ1-3
CDR3nt: TGTGCCTGGAGTACTCCCCTCGACAGGAGCTCTGGAAACACCATATATTTT
CDR3aa: CAWSTPLDRSSGNTIYF

abundance: -
d_gene: TRBD2
v_gene: TRBV29-1
j_gene: TRBJ2-1
CDR3nt: TGCAGCGTTGCTACTAGCGGGCCTGAGCAGTTCTTC
CDR3aa: CSVATSGPEQFF

abundance: -
d_gene: TRBD1
v_gene: TRBV6-5
j_gene: TRBJ2-7
CDR3nt: TGTGCCAGCAGTCCCCGGGACAGGGGTCCCTACGAGCAGTACTTC
CDR3aa: CASSPRDRGPYEQYF

abundance: -
d_gene: -
v_gene: TRBV5-1
j_gene: TRBJ1-1
CDR3nt: TGCGCCAGCACCGGGAGCGGGACGAACACTGAAGCTTTCTTT
CDR3aa: CASTGSGTNTEAFF